The subject of this entry is one T cell receptor (beta chain). CDR1 is SQVTM, CDR2 ANQGSEA, per germline. V lost 0 bases and J lost 9; bases outside the gene matches: 21. The length of the CDR3 is 19 residues. This table comes from immunoSEQ multiplex PCR, and its TCRdb copy is limited to in-frame clones, with some not included. This table holds under 200,000 clones, about 93% found once. The record originates from a study of control samples from healthy donors and cancer patients. The rearrangement joins TRBV29-1 to TRBJ2-1; 9 bases map to TRBD1. The TCR was taken from a woman between 25 and 40 years old in good health. What was sequenced was blood. The CDR3 nucleotides read TGCAGCGTTGAAGATCATGGGACAGGGAAGGTGGGGGTGAAAGGTGAGCAGTTCTTC. Translation: CSVEDHGTGKVGVKGEQFF.